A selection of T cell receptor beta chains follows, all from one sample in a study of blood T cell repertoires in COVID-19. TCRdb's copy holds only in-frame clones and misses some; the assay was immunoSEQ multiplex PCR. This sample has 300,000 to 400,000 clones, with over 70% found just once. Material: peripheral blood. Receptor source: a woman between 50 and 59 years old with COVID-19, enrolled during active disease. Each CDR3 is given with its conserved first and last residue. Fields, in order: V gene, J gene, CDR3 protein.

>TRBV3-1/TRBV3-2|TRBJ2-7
CASSPGLAGSYEQYF
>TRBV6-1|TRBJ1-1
CASSTGTVMNTEAFF
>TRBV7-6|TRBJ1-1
CASSLAAQMNTEAFF
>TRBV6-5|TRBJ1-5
CASSYSMADSNQPQHF
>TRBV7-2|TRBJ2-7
CASSTRDWSYEQYF
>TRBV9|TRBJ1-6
CASSVARSGSPLHF
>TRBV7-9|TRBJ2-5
CASSLAAQETQYF
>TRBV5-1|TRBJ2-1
CASSLTSGSLGEQFF
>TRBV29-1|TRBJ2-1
CSAGAFMDEQFF
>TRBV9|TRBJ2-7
CASSVATRGYEQYF
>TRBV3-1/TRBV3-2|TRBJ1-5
CASSQDNPQWGVHLQPQHF
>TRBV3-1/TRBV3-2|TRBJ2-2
CASSLFRGLAGASGELFF
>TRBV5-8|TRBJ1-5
CASSSGTGNSNQPQHF
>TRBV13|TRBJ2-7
CASSSTAGRRGEQYF
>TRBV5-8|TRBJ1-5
CASSYYDRYQPQHF
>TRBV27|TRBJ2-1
CASSLREGGVLQFF
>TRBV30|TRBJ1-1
CAWSVLRLNTEAFF
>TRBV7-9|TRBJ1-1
CASSPLRQGVGNTEAFF
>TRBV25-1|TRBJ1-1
CASSDSGQGNTEAFF
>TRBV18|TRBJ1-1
CASSTGVLNTEAFF
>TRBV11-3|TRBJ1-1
CASSLLQGANTEAFF
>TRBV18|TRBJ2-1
CASSRSSPNEQFF
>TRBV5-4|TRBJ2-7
CASSLAGGPSEQYF
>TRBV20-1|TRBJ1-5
CSASGEWGNQPQHF
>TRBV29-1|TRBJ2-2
CSVPREGLSTGELFF
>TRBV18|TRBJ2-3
CASSQGQTDTQYF
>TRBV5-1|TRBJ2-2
CASTLTSGRGSGELFF
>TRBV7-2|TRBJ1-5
CASSLGWQNQPQHF
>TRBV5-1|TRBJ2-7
CASSLGSISSLYEQYF
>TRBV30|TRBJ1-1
CAWSDRGNTEAFF
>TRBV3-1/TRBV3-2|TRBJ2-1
CASSQDSGSYNEQFF
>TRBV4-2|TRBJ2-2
CASSQAGGELFF
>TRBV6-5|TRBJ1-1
CASLGTGRPTEAFF
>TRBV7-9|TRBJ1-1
CASSKGQRPFEAFF
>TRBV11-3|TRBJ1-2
CASSLEGALGYTF